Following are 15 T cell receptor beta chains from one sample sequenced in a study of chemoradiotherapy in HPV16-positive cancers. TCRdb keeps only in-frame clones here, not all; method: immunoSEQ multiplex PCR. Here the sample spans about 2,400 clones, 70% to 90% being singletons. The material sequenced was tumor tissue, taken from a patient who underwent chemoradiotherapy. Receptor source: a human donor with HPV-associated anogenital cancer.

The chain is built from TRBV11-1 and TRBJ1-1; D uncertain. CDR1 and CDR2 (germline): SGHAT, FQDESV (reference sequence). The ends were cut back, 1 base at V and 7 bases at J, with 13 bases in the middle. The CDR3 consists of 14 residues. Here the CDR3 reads CASSLDPGNLEAFF. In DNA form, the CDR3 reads TGTGCCAGCAGCTTAGATCCCGGGAACCTTGAAGCTTTCTTT.

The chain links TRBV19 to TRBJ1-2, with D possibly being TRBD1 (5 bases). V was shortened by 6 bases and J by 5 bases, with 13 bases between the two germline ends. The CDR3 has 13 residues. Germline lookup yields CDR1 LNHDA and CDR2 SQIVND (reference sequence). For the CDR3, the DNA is TGTGCCAGTAGCCTACAGGTCTCGTATGGCTACACCTTC. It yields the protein CASSLQVSYGYTF. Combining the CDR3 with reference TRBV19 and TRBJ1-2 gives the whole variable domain DGGITQSPKYLFRKEGQNVTLSCEQNLNHDAMYWYRQDPGQGLRLIYYSQIVNDFQKGDIAEGYSVSREKKESFPLTVTSAQKNPTAFYLCASSLQVSYGYTFGSGTRLTVV.

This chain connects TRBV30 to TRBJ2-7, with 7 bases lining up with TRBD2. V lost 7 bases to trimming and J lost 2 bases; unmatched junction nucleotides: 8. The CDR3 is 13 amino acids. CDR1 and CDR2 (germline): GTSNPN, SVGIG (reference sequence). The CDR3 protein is CASAGEGPYEQYF. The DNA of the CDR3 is TGTGCCTCCGCGGGGGAGGGCCCCTACGAGCAGTACTTC.

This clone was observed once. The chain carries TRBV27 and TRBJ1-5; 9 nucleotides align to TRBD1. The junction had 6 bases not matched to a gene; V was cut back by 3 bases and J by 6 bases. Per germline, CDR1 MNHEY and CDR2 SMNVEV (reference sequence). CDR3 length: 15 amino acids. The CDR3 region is CASSLLQGAGQPQHF. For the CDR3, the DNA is TGTGCCAGCAGTTTGTTACAGGGGGCTGGTCAGCCCCAGCATTTT.

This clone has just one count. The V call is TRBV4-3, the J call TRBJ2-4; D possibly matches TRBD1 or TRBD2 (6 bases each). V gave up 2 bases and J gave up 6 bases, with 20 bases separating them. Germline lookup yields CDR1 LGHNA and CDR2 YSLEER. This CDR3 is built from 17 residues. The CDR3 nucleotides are TGCGCCAGCAGCCAATCCCCACCAGGGGAGGTCGGAAACATTCAGTACTTC. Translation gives CASSQSPPGEVGNIQYF.

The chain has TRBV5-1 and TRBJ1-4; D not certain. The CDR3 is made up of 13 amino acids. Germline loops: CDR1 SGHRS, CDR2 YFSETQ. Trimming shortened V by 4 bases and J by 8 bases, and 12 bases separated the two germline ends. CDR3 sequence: CASSLKPREKLFF. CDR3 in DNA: TGCGCCAGCAGCCTAAAGCCAAGGGAAAAACTGTTTTTT.

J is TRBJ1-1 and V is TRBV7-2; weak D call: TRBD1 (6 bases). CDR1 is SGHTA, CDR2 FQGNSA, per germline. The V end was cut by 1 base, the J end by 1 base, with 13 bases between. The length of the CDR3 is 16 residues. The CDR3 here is CASSLEGGGPNTEAFF. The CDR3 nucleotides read TGTGCCAGCAGCTTAGAAGGGGGAGGGCCGAACACTGAAGCTTTCTTT.

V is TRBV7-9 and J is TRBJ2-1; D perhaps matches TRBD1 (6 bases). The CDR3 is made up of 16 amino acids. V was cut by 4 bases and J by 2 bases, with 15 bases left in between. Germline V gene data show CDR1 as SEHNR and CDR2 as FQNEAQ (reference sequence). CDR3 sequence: CASSSLGGLTYNEQFF. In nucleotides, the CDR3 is TGTGCCAGCAGCTCACTAGGGGGTCTTACCTACAATGAGCAGTTCTTC.

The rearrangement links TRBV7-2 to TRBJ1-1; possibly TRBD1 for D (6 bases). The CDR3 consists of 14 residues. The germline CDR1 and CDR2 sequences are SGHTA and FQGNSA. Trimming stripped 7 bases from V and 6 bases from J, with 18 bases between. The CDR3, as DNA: TGTGCCAGCACCTCAGGGGCGGATGGGTCTGAAGCTTTCTTT. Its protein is CASTSGADGSEAFF.

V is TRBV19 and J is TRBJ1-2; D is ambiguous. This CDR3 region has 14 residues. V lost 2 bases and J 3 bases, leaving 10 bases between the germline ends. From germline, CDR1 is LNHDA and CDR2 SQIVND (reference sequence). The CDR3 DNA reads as TGTGCCAGTAGTATAACCGTTGCTGACTATGGCTACACCTTC. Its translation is CASSITVADYGYTF.

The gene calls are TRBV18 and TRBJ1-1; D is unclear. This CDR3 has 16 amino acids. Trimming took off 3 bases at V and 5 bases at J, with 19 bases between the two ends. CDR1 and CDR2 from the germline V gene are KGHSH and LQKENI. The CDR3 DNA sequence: TGTGCCAGCTCACCGCGTCGAGGGCAGTTAAAAACTGAAGCTTTCTTT. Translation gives CASSPRRGQLKTEAFF. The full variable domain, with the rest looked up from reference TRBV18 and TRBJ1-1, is NAGVMQNPRHLVRRRGQEARLRCSPMKGHSHVYWYRQLPEEGLKFMVYLQKENIIDESGMPKERFSAEFPKEGPSILRIQQVVRGDSAAYFCASSPRRGQLKTEAFFGQGTRLTVV.

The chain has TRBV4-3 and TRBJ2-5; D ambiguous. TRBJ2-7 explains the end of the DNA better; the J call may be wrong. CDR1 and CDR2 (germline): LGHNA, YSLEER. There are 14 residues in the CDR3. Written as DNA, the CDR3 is TGCGCCAGCAGCCAAGGGGTGCAACTCTACGAGCAGTACTTC. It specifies CASSQGVQLYEQYF.

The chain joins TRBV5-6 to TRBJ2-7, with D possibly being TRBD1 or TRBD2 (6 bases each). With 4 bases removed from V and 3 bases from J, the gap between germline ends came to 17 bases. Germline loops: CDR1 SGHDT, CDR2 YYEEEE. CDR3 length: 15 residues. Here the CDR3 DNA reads TGTGCCAGCAGCACGCAGGGGTCGGGGGTCTACGAGCAGTACTTC. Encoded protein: CASSTQGSGVYEQYF.

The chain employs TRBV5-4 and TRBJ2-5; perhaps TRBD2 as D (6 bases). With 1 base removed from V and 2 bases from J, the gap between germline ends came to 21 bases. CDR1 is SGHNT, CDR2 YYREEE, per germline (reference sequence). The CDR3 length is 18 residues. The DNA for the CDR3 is TGTGCCAGCAGCTTGCGTAATCCCGCCAGGGAGGATCAAGAGACCCAGTACTTC. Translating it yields CASSLRNPAREDQETQYF.

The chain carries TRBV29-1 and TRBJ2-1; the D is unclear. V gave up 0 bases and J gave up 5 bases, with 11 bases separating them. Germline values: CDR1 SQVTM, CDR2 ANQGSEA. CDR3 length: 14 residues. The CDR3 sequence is CSVEDRADNNEQFF. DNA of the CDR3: TGCAGCGTTGAAGATCGGGCAGACAACAATGAGCAGTTCTTC.